This T cell receptor (beta chain) was recorded in a study of siplizumab effects on memory and regulatory T cells. General study results and limits: Significant reduction of alloreactive sequences traceable to unstimulated CD4+ memory cells was observed with siplizumab. Where siplizumab was present, mappable alloreactive CD4+ clones averaged around 70% Treg-derived, compared with 25% to 30% in controls.

V gave up 6 bases and J gave up 7 bases, with 13 bases separating them. CDR1 and CDR2 (germline): MNHEY, SVGAGI. The CDR3 spans 14 residues. Profiled with immunoSEQ multiplex PCR; TCRdb holds only in-frame clones, not every one. Of approximately 82,000 clones in the sample, around 90% are singletons; the top ten hold roughly 1.4%. This clone has a single count. Its antigen is not identified. This chain joins TRBV6-5 and TRBJ1-6, with D maybe TRBD1 (5 bases). The sequencing input was Tregs sorted from blood. This TCR was recovered from a human donor in good health. This CDR3 is CASRAARDNSPLHF. CDR3 nucleotides: TGTGCCAGCAGGGCGGCCCGGGACAATTCACCCCTCCACTTT.